This T cell receptor beta chain was recovered during a study of regulatory T cells in long-lasting Graves disease. Building of the TCR beta libraries involved iRepertoire HTBI primers and Arm-PCR of CDR3 regions. One entry per CDR3 protein results from TCRdb running MiXCR on the multiplex PCR reads. The sample records 300,000 to 400,000 distinct CDR3 sequences, over 15% being singletons. The CDR3 consists of 11 residues. Germline values: CDR1 SNHLY, CDR2 FYNNEI. Deletions cut 7 bases from V and 7 bases from J, with 10 bases between. Specified time point: newly diagnosed GD, antithyroid drugs for less than 3 months. RNA from PBMCs was the source of the TCR library. This clonotype was seen many times. The same data also contributed to another study, on T cells in Graves' hyperthyroidism and ophthalmopathy. That study adds: With a median lead of around 6.7 months before onset, the model predicted ophthalmopathy.

This clonotype was sampled from a man between 35 and 55 years old with Graves disease. Sequencing used peripheral blood mononuclear cells (PBMCs), obtained at new diagnosis, from a patient treated with antithyroid drugs. The chain recombines TRBV2 with TRBJ1-2; no definite D call. The CDR3 sequence: CASMVPAGYTF. The CDR3 region has the DNA TGTGCCAGCATGGTGCCCGCTGGCTACACCTTC.